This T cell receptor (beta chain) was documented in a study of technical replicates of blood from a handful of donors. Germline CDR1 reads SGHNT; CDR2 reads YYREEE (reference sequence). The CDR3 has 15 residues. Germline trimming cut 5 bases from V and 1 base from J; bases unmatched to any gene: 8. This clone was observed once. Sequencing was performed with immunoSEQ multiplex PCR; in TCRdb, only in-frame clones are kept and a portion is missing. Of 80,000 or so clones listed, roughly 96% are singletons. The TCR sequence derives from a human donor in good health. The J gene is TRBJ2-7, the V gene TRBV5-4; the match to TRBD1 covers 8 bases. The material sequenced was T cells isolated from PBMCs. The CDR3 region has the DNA TGTGCCAGCAGTTTACAGACAGGGGTTTCCTACGAGCAGTACTTC. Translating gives CASSLQTGVSYEQYF.